This T cell receptor beta chain was captured by sequencing in a study of glioma-infiltrating T cells after dendritic cell vaccination. The CDR3 covers 15 residues. CDR1 and CDR2 (germline): SQVTM, ANQGSEA. Using immunoSEQ multiplex PCR, the repertoire was profiled, and TCRdb retains in-frame clones only, with some absent. The table lists 80,000 to 95,000 clones, approximately 87% of them singletons, with 2.5% to 3% in the top ten. This receptor was taken from a human donor with glioblastoma. The chain carries TRBV29-1 and TRBJ2-5; 12 nucleotides match TRBD2. The J call is doubtful: the DNA matches TRBJ2-7 better. The material sequenced was blood, taken before dendritic cell vaccination. The DNA for the CDR3 is TGCAGCATACTCCGACTAGCGGGAGTCAACTACGAGCAGTACTTC. This sequence encodes CSILRLAGVNYEQYF.